This record covers a single T cell receptor (beta chain). The antigen remains unidentified. The sample comes from a study of Ad26.COV2.S vaccination and SARS-CoV-2 variants. Treatment meaning: 15 to 20 received Ad26.COV2.S at low or high dose, single or two shots; 5 received placebo; per-sample allocation not given. Sampling was performed 63 days after the first vaccine or placebo injection. Wuhan-strain spike was delivered by a replication-incompetent Ad26 vector. Generated by immunoSEQ multiplex PCR, the TCRdb table keeps only in-frame clones and is missing some. This repertoire shows 400,000 to 500,000 clones, roughly 90% found once; its top ten account for roughly 4%. Study results and limitations: From the TCR breadth and depth analyses, total T cell responses may have been underestimated. After vaccination, substantial breadth of spike-specific CD8+ and CD4+ responses was reported.

Sequences were derived from peripheral blood, sampled in a trial of Ad26.COV2.S vaccine versus placebo. The sequence came from a person between 18 and 65 years old who received the Ad26.COV2.S COVID-19 vaccine or a placebo.

CDR3 amino acids: CASSVLTGVGYGYTF. Here the CDR3 DNA reads TGTGCCAGTAGTGTACTTACAGGGGTTGGCTATGGCTACACCTTC. The chain links TRBV19 to TRBJ1-2; 7 nucleotides agree with TRBD1. CDR3 size: 15 residues. CDR1 and CDR2 (germline): LNHDA, SQIVND (reference sequence). J lost 4 bases, V lost 5 bases, and 10 bases had no gene match.